The rows below give T cell receptor beta chains drawn from one sample of a study of beta chain features in type 1 diabetes. Only in-frame clones appear in the TCRdb table, and some are missing; sequencing was by immunoSEQ multiplex PCR. The sample consists of 550,000 to 850,000 clones, 13% of them appearing once. Specimen: naive CD4+ T cells from blood. The receptors originated from a man aged 18-30 years with type 1 diabetes. The CDR3 runs from the conserved cysteine through the conserved F or W. A D gene is named only where the DNA matches it firmly. Size tells how often a clone was seen (once, few, many) or the class of an expanded clone, and some rows leave it out.

CDR3 protein,CDR3 DNA,V gene,J gene,D gene,clone size
CASSPHGGYTEAFF,TGTGCCAGCAGCCCTCATGGGGGATACACTGAAGCTTTCTTT,TRBV25-1,TRBJ1-1,-,-
CASSYGTPSNQPQHF,TGTGCCAGCAGCTACGGGACACCGAGCAATCAGCCCCAGCATTTT,TRBV5-6,TRBJ1-5,-,few
CASSTSTGEGTEAFF,TGTGCCAGCAGCACCTCAACGGGTGAGGGCACTGAAGCTTTCTTT,TRBV11-2,TRBJ1-1,-,-
CAWGVETQYF,TGTGCCTGGGGGGTGGAGACCCAGTACTTC,TRBV30,TRBJ2-5,-,few
CASSLEGAASNTGELFF,TGTGCCAGCAGCTTAGAAGGGGCAGCCTCGAACACCGGGGAGCTGTTTTTT,TRBV11-2,TRBJ2-2,-,few
CASSPRRDSSQETQYF,TGTGCCAGCTCACCGAGACGGGACTCTTCACAAGAGACCCAGTACTTC,TRBV18,TRBJ2-5,-,few
CASSQDALQGKNIQYF,TGTGCCAGCAGCCAAGACGCCCTTCAGGGGAAAAACATTCAGTACTTC,TRBV14,TRBJ2-4,-,-
CASGLIGTALDTQYF,TGTGCCAGCGGACTGATCGGGACGGCTCTAGATACGCAGTATTTT,TRBV6-6,TRBJ2-3,-,few
CASTRGGTMNTEAFF,TGTGCCAGCACTCGAGGGGGGACCATGAACACTGAAGCTTTCTTT,TRBV7-6,TRBJ1-1,-,-
CATSPRLVDEQFF,TGTGCCACCAGCCCAAGGTTGGTCGATGAGCAGTTCTTC,TRBV15,TRBJ2-1,-,-
CASREGITSNQPQHF,TGTGCCAGCAGAGAGGGGATAACTAGCAATCAGCCCCAGCATTTT,TRBV6-1,TRBJ1-5,-,few
CAITTSGGTDTQYF,TGTGCCATCACGACTAGCGGGGGCACAGATACGCAGTATTTT,TRBV10-3,TRBJ2-3,TRBD2,-
CATAGPLQGKGGYTF,TGTGCCACCGCCGGCCCCCTGCAGGGCAAGGGTGGCTACACCTTC,TRBV5-4,TRBJ1-2,-,-
CASSEDRVAGGEQYF,TGTGCCAGCAGTGAAGATAGAGTGGCGGGCGGCGAGCAGTACTTC,TRBV2,TRBJ2-7,-,-
CASSIPPNSDTQYF,TGTGCCAGCTCGATTCCCCCCAACTCGGATACGCAGTATTTT,TRBV7-2,TRBJ2-3,-,-
CASSLGITYEQYF,TGCGCCAGCAGCTTAGGCATTACCTACGAGCAGTACTTC,TRBV5-1,TRBJ2-7,-,-
CAWSVQGDLGYTF,TGTGCCTGGAGTGTACAAGGGGATTTGGGCTACACCTTC,TRBV30,TRBJ1-2,-,-
CASSPGAGRTDTQYF,TGCGCCAGCAGCCCCGGGGCAGGGAGGACAGATACGCAGTATTTT,TRBV5-1,TRBJ2-3,-,few
CASTPSTSGAPDTQYF,TGTGCCAGTACCCCCTCGACTAGCGGGGCCCCCGATACGCAGTATTTT,TRBV19,TRBJ2-3,TRBD2,-
CASSKASDRGHLNTEAFF,TGTGCCAGCAGCAAAGCGTCGGACAGGGGCCATTTGAACACTGAAGCTTTCTTT,TRBV21-1,TRBJ1-1,-,-
CASSATGLRQPQHF,TGTGCCAGCAGTGCGACAGGGCTCCGTCAGCCCCAGCATTTT,TRBV2,TRBJ1-5,TRBD1,-
CASSLDRGNEQFF,TGTGCCAGCTCACTAGACAGGGGCAATGAGCAGTTCTTC,TRBV18,TRBJ2-1,TRBD1,few
CAWAPGGLDNEKLFF,TGTGCCTGGGCCCCCGGGGGGCTAGATAATGAAAAACTGTTTTTT,TRBV30,TRBJ1-4,-,-
CASSVGTSGGHSNIQYF,TGTGCCAGCAGCGTCGGGACTAGCGGGGGGCATTCAAACATTCAGTACTTC,TRBV5-4,TRBJ2-4,TRBD2,-
CASSPRTNSYEQYF,TGTGCCAGCAGTCCCAGGACCAACTCCTACGAGCAGTACTTC,TRBV2,TRBJ2-7,-,-
CAWSVHSHQAEAFF,TGTGCCTGGAGTGTACACAGCCACCAGGCTGAAGCTTTCTTT,TRBV30,TRBJ1-1,-,-
CASSPGLASTDTQYF,TGTGCCAGCTCACCAGGACTAGCCAGCACAGATACGCAGTATTTT,TRBV18,TRBJ2-3,TRBD2,-
CASSETGYGYTF,TGTGCCAGCAGTGAGACAGGCTATGGCTACACCTTC,TRBV2,TRBJ1-2,-,few
CASSRERQETQYF,TGTGCCAGCAGTCGCGAACGGCAAGAGACCCAGTACTTC,TRBV2,TRBJ2-5,-,-
CASREGQINYGYTF,TGTGCCAGCAGGGAGGGACAGATAAATTATGGCTACACCTTC,TRBV28,TRBJ1-2,TRBD1,-
CASSVPEGRYEQYF,TGTGCCAGCTCCGTTCCGGAGGGACGCTACGAGCAGTACTTC,TRBV18,TRBJ2-7,-,-
CASSPYYNEQFF,TGTGCCAGCAGTCCCTATTACAATGAGCAGTTCTTC,TRBV2,TRBJ2-1,-,-
CAIANYNEQFF,TGTGCCATCGCGAACTACAATGAGCAGTTCTTC,TRBV10-3,TRBJ2-1,-,few
CASSVASNTEAFF,TGTGCCAGCAGCGTAGCCAGCAACACTGAAGCTTTCTTT,TRBV9,TRBJ1-1,-,few